This T cell receptor beta chain is drawn from a study of blood T cell repertoires in COVID-19. TCRdb's table, derived via immunoSEQ multiplex PCR, lists solely in-frame clones and lacks some. The sample yields around 250,000 clones, around 84% seen once. This clone was seen once. This clonotype was obtained from a man in his late teens or twenties who had recovered from COVID-19. Sequenced input: PBMCs or T cells enriched from blood (not recorded which).

CDR3 loop: CATSDLRLAGVKRVETQYF. As DNA, the CDR3 is TGTGCCACCAGTGATTTGCGGCTAGCGGGAGTGAAAAGAGTAGAGACCCAGTACTTC. The rearrangement joins TRBV24-1 to TRBJ2-5; the match to TRBD2 covers 10 bases. The CDR3 length is 19 residues. V trimming: 0 bases; J trimming: 4 bases; junction bases outside the gene matches: 13. Germline lookup yields CDR1 KGHDR and CDR2 SFDVKD.